This T cell receptor (beta chain) stems from a study of CD8+CD57+ T cells in acquired aplastic anemia. For CDR3 and TCR beta VDJ profiling, genomic DNA was the template used. TCRdb re-called the reads with MiXCR, one entry per CDR3 protein. The sample shows 120,000 or so distinct CDR3 sequences, approximately 41% of them seen only once. This clonotype turned up a few times. Its antigen is still unknown. The study's findings and limits: In CD8+ cells, Simpson's diversity showed no significant difference between patients and controls. About 30 shared CD8+ CDR3s appeared highly expressed within patients' immunodominant clones.

The sequenced patients had an expansion of CD8+CD57+ cells seen by flow cytometry. No therapy was given to patients before blood sampling. Sequencing was performed on sorted CD4+, CD8+, or CD8+CD57+ T cells (not recorded which) from PBMCs. This TCR was recovered from a human donor with aplastic anemia.

The CDR3 loop reads CASSFAQGTVAGQYF. In nucleotides, the CDR3 is TGTGCCAGCAGTTTTGCCCAGGGCACAGTAGCGGGGCAGTATTTT. This chain links TRBV28 with TRBJ2-3, with 7 bases that match TRBD2. CDR3 length: 15 residues. V lost 3 bases to trimming and J lost 11 bases; unmatched junction nucleotides: 14. Germline V lookup: CDR1 MDHEN, CDR2 SYDVKM. The entire variable domain, with the rest obtained from reference TRBV28 and TRBJ2-3, is as follows: DVKVTQSSRYLVKRTGEKVFLECVQDMDHENMFWYRQDPGLGLRLIYFSYDVKMKEKGDIPEGYSVSREKKERFSLILESASTNQTSMYLCASSFAQGTVAGQYFGPGTRLTVL.